These 13 T cell receptor beta chains originate from one sample sequenced in a study of T cells in women clearing cervical HPV infection (dated by TCRdb to 2016 to 2019). Libraries were prepared through the immunoSEQ multiplex PCR assay. TCRdb retrieved this table from immuneACCESS and kept in-frame rearrangements only. Not all clones are present; in checked studies, unresolved V genes account for under half, and no reason is known for the remainder. The sample table includes nearly 20,000 clones. The ten largest clonotypes hold about 3.3% of the sample. The sequenced sample was blood buffy coat. Every receptor here comes from a woman between 18 and 70 years old with a cervical HPV16 infection that either progressed to CIN3+ or cleared (not recorded which).

Remarks on this clone: The CDR3 end is not reached by the read, which stops 3 residues before it; the germline J gene fills it in. The J gene is TRBJ1-1, the V gene TRBV5-1; D remains ambiguous. CDR1 is SGHRS, CDR2 YFSETQ, per germline. The CDR3 is made up of 16 amino acids. CDR3 bases read: TGCGCCAGCAGCTTGGAATACTCACTTAGGACTAGAGTG. It yields the protein CASSLEYSLRTRV. The full CDR3 reads CASSLEYSLRTRVAFF.

Points on this clone: The sequenced fragment ends 3 residues before the CDR3 boundary, so the rest is inferred from the germline J gene. The chain recombines TRBV19 with TRBJ1-6, with TRBD1 as a possible D gene (6 bases). The germline V and J ends were trimmed by 6 bases and 10 bases, with 10 bases remaining between them. There are 12 residues in the CDR3. Germline CDR1 and CDR2: LNHDA and SQIVND (reference sequence). CDR3 protein: CASRSRGSPLHF. CDR3 bases read: TGTGCCAGTAGATCCAGGGGATCACCC.

In regard to this clone: At one of its ends the junction is not consistent with the germline gene, which may arise from a read error. The read terminates 3 residues ahead of where the CDR3 ends, so the germline J gene completes it. V gene TRBV4-2 combines with J gene TRBJ1-1; 8 bases agree with TRBD1. The germline V gene encodes CDR1 LGHNA and CDR2 YNFKEQ. The CDR3 has 15 residues. The part of the CDR3 DNA that was read is TGCGCCAGCAGCCACCTAGGACAGGGTCACACTGAA. This encodes CASSHLGQGHTE. The whole CDR3 region reads CASSHLGQGHTEAFF.

Regarding this clone: The CDR3 end lies 3 residues beyond the end of the read and is filled in from the germline J gene. V usage is TRBV7-3 and J usage is TRBJ1-2; 9 bases agree with TRBD1. J was trimmed by 6 bases and V by 6 bases; bases with no gene match: 5. The CDR3 is 13 amino acids. Germline lookup yields CDR1 SGHTA and CDR2 FQGTGA. The DNA read from the CDR3 is TGTGCCAGCAGTCCGGACAGGGGCCATGGC. This codes for CASSPDRGHG. The entire CDR3 reads CASSPDRGHGYTF.

To note about this clone: The CDR3 goes on 3 residues after the read ends, and that part is filled in from the germline J gene. V gene TRBV5-4 combines with J gene TRBJ2-5; unclear D gene. Trimming removed 2 bases from V and 5 bases from J, with 4 bases in between. Germline CDR1 and CDR2: SGHNT and YYREEE (reference sequence). The CDR3 runs 11 residues. The chain's CDR3 is CASSFQETQYF. CDR3 bases read: TGTGCCAGCAGCTTCCAGGAGACC.

About this clone itself: The missing CDR3 end, 3 residues past where the read stops, is filled in from the germline J gene. The chain recombines TRBV18 with TRBJ1-2; 7 positions agree with TRBD1. The CDR3 runs 13 residues. CDR1 and CDR2 from the germline V gene are KGHSH and LQKENI. CDR3 bases read: TGTGCCAGCTCACCAGAGGGGGCAGGAGGC. Translated: CASSPEGAGG. The entire CDR3 reads CASSPEGAGGYTF.

With respect to this clone: The read comes to an end 3 residues before the CDR3 does, leaving the germline J gene to fill in the end. V is TRBV9 and J is TRBJ1-1; D is possibly TRBD1 (5 bases). There are 14 residues in the CDR3. Trimming stripped 4 bases from V and 5 bases from J, with 15 bases between. Germline V gives CDR1 SGDLS, CDR2 YYNGEE. The CDR3 sequence: CASSHGGMGTEAFF. The DNA read from the CDR3 is TGTGCCAGCAGCCATGGGGGGATGGGGACTGAA. Supplemented by reference TRBV9 and TRBJ1-1, the full variable domain reads DSGVTQTPKHLITATGQRVTLRCSPRSGDLSVYWYQQSLDQGLQFLIQYYNGEERAKGNILERFSAQQFPDLHSELNLSSLELGDSALYFCASSHGGMGTEAFFGQGTRLTVV.

This clone ranks as medium-sized in terms of frequency. Read coverage stops 3 residues before the CDR3 terminus; the germline J gene supplies the remainder. The chain links TRBV18 to TRBJ1-2; D perhaps matches TRBD1 (5 bases). V gave up 2 bases and J gave up 4 bases, with 14 bases separating them. Germline-derived CDR1 and CDR2 are KGHSH and LQKENI. The CDR3 runs 15 residues. CDR3 DNA, as far as it was read: TGTGCCAGCTCACCAGGGCAGGGCCAATTCTATGGC. Protein: CASSPGQGQFYG. The full CDR3 protein reads CASSPGQGQFYGYTF.

On this clone itself: The missing CDR3 end, 3 residues past where the read stops, is filled in from the germline J gene. The J gene is TRBJ1-4, the V gene TRBV6-1, with D tentatively TRBD1 (5 bases). CDR3 length: 14 residues. V was cut by 8 bases and J by 2 bases, with 12 bases left in between. Germline V CDR1 and CDR2: MNHNS, SASEGT. The part of the CDR3 DNA that was read is TGTGCCAGCGGTGGGGGGGGGACTAATGAAAAA. It codes for CASGGGGTNEK. The whole CDR3 protein is CASGGGGTNEKLFF.

In regard to this clone: The read gets to within 3 residues of the CDR3 end, and the germline J gene fills in the rest. The V call is TRBV5-6, the J call TRBJ2-5; tentative D call: TRBD1 (6 bases). This CDR3 is 15 amino acids long. Trimming took 8 bases from V and 5 from J, leaving 22 bases between them. CDR1 SGHDT and CDR2 YYEEEE come from the germline V gene. This CDR3 reads CASRNAKGVWETQYF. CDR3 bases read: TGTGCCAGTCGGAACGCCAAGGGGGTGTGGGAGACC.

In the case of this clone: The read terminates 3 residues ahead of where the CDR3 ends, so the germline J gene completes it. V gene TRBV7-9 combines with J gene TRBJ2-1; D might be TRBD1 (6 bases). Trimming cost V 5 bases and J 5 bases, with 13 bases left between them. The CDR3 loop spans 14 amino acids. CDR1 is SEHNR, CDR2 FQNEAQ, per germline (reference sequence). The CDR3 bases that were read are TGTGCCAGCAGCAAATCGGACAGACACAATGAG. The encoded protein is CASSKSDRHNE. The entire CDR3 sequence reads CASSKSDRHNEQFF. The entire variable domain, with the rest obtained from reference TRBV7-9 and TRBJ2-1, is as follows: DTGVSQNPRHKITKRGQNVTFRCDPISEHNRLYWYRQTLGQGPEFLTYFQNEAQLEKSRLLSDRFSAERPKGSFSTLEIQRTEQGDSAMYLCASSKSDRHNEQFFGPGTRLTVL.

Concerning this clone itself: The read ends 3 residues before the CDR3 terminus; that terminus is restored from the germline J gene. The chain employs TRBV20-1 and TRBJ2-1; 11 positions match TRBD2. CDR1 is DFQATT, CDR2 SNEGSKA, per germline (reference sequence). The V and J ends lost 1 base and 4 bases, in that order; junction bases with no gene match: 6. The CDR3 spans 16 residues. The chain's CDR3 is CSARARLAGNYNEQFF. CDR3 DNA, as far as it was read: TGCAGTGCTAGAGCACGACTAGCGGGAAATTACAATGAG.

About this clone: With the read ending 3 residues before the CDR3 end, the germline J gene is used to fill in that end. V gene TRBV5-6 combines with J gene TRBJ1-2; the D gene is possibly TRBD1 (5 bases). CDR1 is SGHDT and CDR2 is YYEEEE in the germline V gene. CDR3 length: 14 residues. V was clipped by 3 bases and J by 0 bases, with 9 bases between them. Partial CDR3 DNA: TGTGCCAGCAGCTCACAGGAAGCTAACTATGGC. Translating it yields CASSSQEANYG. Given in full, the CDR3 is CASSSQEANYGYTF.